This entry concerns a single TCR beta chain. The data belong to a study of blood T cell repertoires in COVID-19. Study-level background: COVID-19 samples collected from the United States, Italy and Spain covered acute and convalescent phases. Sample material is recorded as cDNA or gDNA derived from T cells, B-cell-depleted T cells, or PBMCs.

Only in-frame clones appear in the TCRdb table, and some are missing; sequencing was by immunoSEQ multiplex PCR. The repertoire has 50,000 or so clones, over 70% of them found once; the top ten carry about three fifths. The CDR3 length is 14 residues. Germline V CDR1 and CDR2: SEHNR, FQNEAQ (reference sequence). The V and J ends lost 4 bases and 4 bases respectively, with 14 bases between them. The chain is built from TRBV7-9 and TRBJ2-7, with D possibly being TRBD1 (6 bases). The TCR comes from a man in his 70s with acute or convalescent COVID-19. The sample was peripheral blood. The CDR3 sequence is CASSSRGTSYEQYF. In nucleotides, the CDR3 is TGTGCCAGCAGCTCCAGGGGAACGAGTTACGAGCAGTACTTC.